This TCR beta chain is drawn from a study of blood T cell repertoires in COVID-19. TCRdb's table, derived via immunoSEQ multiplex PCR, lists solely in-frame clones and lacks some. The sample records 100,000 to 150,000 clones, under 90% being singletons. The V gene's germline CDR1 is SGHRS and CDR2 YFSETQ. V was trimmed by 2 bases and J by 5 bases, leaving 8 bases between them. This CDR3 spans 13 amino acids. Only a few counts were recorded for this clone. Material for sequencing was PBMCs or T cells enriched from blood (not recorded which). This receptor was obtained from a man between 40 and 49 years old with acute COVID-19. The chain carries TRBV5-1 and TRBJ1-5, with unresolved D. This CDR3 is CASSFKPDQPQHF. The CDR3 DNA reads as TGCGCCAGCAGCTTTAAGCCGGATCAGCCCCAGCATTTT.